Shown below are 4 T cell receptor gamma chains from a single sample sequenced in a study of gamma-delta chains in newborns, infants, children. TCRdb re-called the reads using CATT. The sample lists about 570 gamma-chain clones; around 40% were seen once. Sequenced: blood. The receptor set was obtained from a child who was a newborn, infant or young child, either healthy, febrile or measles-vaccinated (not recorded which).

A few counts support this clone. Translating this DNA gives a protein that differs at residue 4 from the TCRdb one, which belongs to a much larger clone; a read error is likely, and the protein shown is this translation. The chain is built from TRGV9 and TRGJP. There are 16 residues in the CDR3. Germline-derived CDR1 and CDR2 are GITISATS and ISYDGTV (reference sequence). CDR3 DNA: TGTGCCTTGTGTGAGGGGGAAGAGTTGGGCAAAAAAATCAAGGTATTT. It is translated as CALCEGEELGKKIKVF.

This sequence joins TRGV9 and TRGJP. TCRdb offers no J gene call, so here the DNA was matched to germline to obtain one. Trimming at V came to 0 bases and at J to 9 bases, leaving 8 bases not matched to a gene. Germline V gene sequence: CDR1 GITISATS, CDR2 ISYDGTV (reference sequence). This CDR3 region has 17 residues. The CDR3 loop is CALWEVQVGLGKKIKVF. For the CDR3, the DNA is TGTGCCTTGTGGGAGGTGCAGGTAGGGTTGGGCAAAAAAATCAAGGTATTT.

In its sample, this clone is hyperexpanded. The same CDR3 can be traced to other DNA sequences in this sample. This chain links TRGV8 with TRGJ1 or TRGJ2. The J gene, absent from TCRdb, was called here by matching the DNA to germline. With 0 bases clipped from V and 6 bases from J, the junction kept 5 bases outside the gene matches. The CDR3 loop spans 13 amino acids. Germline CDR1 is VENAVY and CDR2 is YDSYNSRV. CDR3 DNA: TGTGCCACCTGGGATAGGCGGGGTTATAAGAAACTCTTT. It encodes CATWDRRGYKKLF.

By share, this clone counts as large. Other DNA sequences of this sample code for an identical CDR3. This rearrangement joins TRGV9 to TRGJP. Germline CDR1 GITISATS, CDR2 ISYDGTV (reference sequence). There are 17 residues in the CDR3. Unmatched junction bases numbered 5, after V lost 0 bases and J lost 6 bases. The CDR3 region is CALWEVHGELGKKIKVF. CDR3 bases: TGTGCCTTGTGGGAGGTGCACGGAGAGTTGGGCAAAAAAATCAAGGTATTT.